The 32 T cell receptor beta chains in this list originate from one sample, sequenced in a study of identical twins. TCRdb recomputed calls from the 5' RACE reads with MiXCR, one row per CDR3 protein. The sample yields about 200,000 distinct CDR3 sequences, about 16% seen once. These same data were also listed under a study on T cells expressing NK-cell markers.

The material sequenced was CD8+ T cells sorted from blood. Source of these receptors: a woman between 18 and 29 years old in good health.

This clonotype was found once. V gene TRBV19 combines with J gene TRBJ1-5, with D possibly matching TRBD1 (5 bases). The length of the CDR3 is 14 residues. CDR1 and CDR2 from the germline V gene are LNHDA and SQIVND (reference sequence). Trimming cost V 4 bases and J 8 bases, with 15 bases left between them. In DNA, the CDR3 is TGTGCCAGTAGTAGATTCAGGGAGTTTGAGCCCCAGCATTTT. Translating gives CASSRFREFEPQHF. Full variable domain (missing parts from reference TRBV19 and TRBJ1-5): DGGITQSPKYLFRKEGQNVTLSCEQNLNHDAMYWYRQDPGQGLRLIYYSQIVNDFQKGDIAEGYSVSREKKESFPLTVTSAQKNPTAFYLCASSRFREFEPQHFGDGTRLSIL.

The chain has TRBV7-9 and TRBJ2-1; D unclear. The CDR3 is made up of 13 amino acids. Germline-derived CDR1 and CDR2 are SEHNR and FQNEAQ (reference sequence). The V end was cut by 5 bases, the J end by 10 bases, with 15 bases between. CDR3 in amino acids: CASSPRLGDEQFF. CDR3 DNA sequence: TGTGCCAGCAGCCCCCGATTGGGTGACGAGCAGTTCTTC. Looking up the rest from reference TRBV7-9 and TRBJ2-1 gives the full variable domain: DTGVSQNPRHKITKRGQNVTFRCDPISEHNRLYWYRQTLGQGPEFLTYFQNEAQLEKSRLLSDRFSAERPKGSFSTLEIQRTEQGDSAMYLCASSPRLGDEQFFGPGTRLTVL.

In this sample, this clonotype turned up a few times. This sequence joins TRBV5-8 and TRBJ1-2; D remains unclear. The CDR3 has 14 residues. Between the trimmed V and J ends, which lost 3 bases and 8 bases, there was a span of 17 bases. Germline CDR1 reads SGHTS; CDR2 reads YDEGEE. The CDR3 DNA reads TGTGCCAGCAGCTCTTGGGAGATATCACACGGCTACACCTTC. It specifies CASSSWEISHGYTF.

The chain recombines TRBV25-1 with TRBJ2-3; TRBD2 matches at 7 bases. The J segment lost 6 bases and the V segment lost 2 bases, leaving 11 bases of the junction unmatched. The CDR3 is 16 amino acids. In germline, CDR1 is MGHDK, CDR2 SYGVNS. CDR3 DNA sequence: TGTGCCAGCAGTGAACCCTTGGGGAGGGCGTTGGATACGCAGTATTTT. Amino acid sequence: CASSEPLGRALDTQYF.

This clonotype appeared many times. CDR3 in DNA: TGCGCCAGCAGCTTGGAAGGCGGGAGCAATCAGCCCCAGCATTTT. Residues: CASSLEGGSNQPQHF. The chain joins TRBV5-1 to TRBJ1-5; no clear D. With 0 bases removed from V and 1 base from J, the gap between germline ends came to 8 bases. Germline lookup yields CDR1 SGHRS and CDR2 YFSETQ. The CDR3 loop spans 15 amino acids.

The sample holds a few counts of this clonotype. The chain combines TRBV20-1 with TRBJ2-7; tentatively, D is TRBD1 (6 bases). The germline CDR1 and CDR2 sequences are DFQATT and SNEGSKA (reference sequence). Trimming took off 7 bases at V and 2 bases at J, with 15 bases between the two ends. The length of the CDR3 is 13 residues. The CDR3 DNA follows: TGCAGTGTACTAAACAGGGCTGCCTACGAGCAGTACTTC. It specifies CSVLNRAAYEQYF.

This clonotype was recorded a few times. The chain has TRBV5-1 and TRBJ1-1; 7 bases agree with TRBD1. The CDR3 totals 13 residues. Germline-derived CDR1 and CDR2 are SGHRS and YFSETQ. With V trimmed by 4 bases and J by 7 bases, 7 bases remained unmatched. This CDR3 is CASSETGPGEAFF. CDR3 nucleotide sequence: TGCGCCAGCAGCGAGACAGGGCCTGGTGAAGCTTTCTTT.

The chain employs TRBV29-1 and TRBJ2-1; D gene uncertain. Germline CDR1 reads SQVTM; CDR2 reads ANQGSEA. The CDR3 runs 12 residues. Trimming took 0 bases from V and 7 from J, leaving 7 bases between them. The CDR3 coding sequence is TGCAGCGTTGAAGATCTAGGGAATGAGCAGTTCTTC. Encoded protein: CSVEDLGNEQFF.

The chain recombines TRBV12-3 or TRBV12-4 with TRBJ2-2; 9 bases agree with TRBD1. V was clipped by 10 bases and J by 2 bases; unmatched bases: 8. This CDR3 comprises 15 residues. The CDR3 sequence is CATGTGTINTGELFF. The CDR3 DNA reads TGTGCCACCGGGACAGGGACCATTAACACCGGGGAGCTGTTTTTT.

V gene TRBV29-1 combines with J gene TRBJ1-2; no clear D gene. CDR3 length equals 12 residues. Germline CDR1 reads SQVTM; CDR2 reads ANQGSEA. The CDR3 loop is CSAGPVSGGYTF. The CDR3 DNA reads as TGCAGTGCTGGCCCCGTCAGTGGTGGCTACACCTTC.

This rearrangement joins TRBV6-2 or TRBV6-3 to TRBJ1-5, with a possible D match to TRBD1 (6 bases). The germline V gene has CDR1 MNHEY and CDR2 SVGEGT. V lost 0 bases, J lost 3 bases, and 9 bases lay in between. CDR3 length: 15 residues. The CDR3 here is CASSYSRTDNQPQHF. CDR3 bases: TGTGCCAGCAGTTACTCGAGGACAGACAATCAGCCCCAGCATTTT.

This chain joins TRBV19 and TRBJ2-2, with 10 bases fitting TRBD1. Germline values: CDR1 LNHDA, CDR2 SQIVND (reference sequence). CDR3 size: 12 residues. V gave up 8 bases and J gave up 9 bases; unmatched junction bases: 3. CDR3 in amino acids: CASGQGVRELFF. Written as DNA, the CDR3 is TGTGCCAGTGGACAGGGGGTGAGGGAGCTGTTTTTT.

The rearrangement joins TRBV10-2 to TRBJ1-1; 7 bases agree with TRBD1. V shed 6 bases, J shed 7 bases, and the junction held 5 bases outside the gene matches. The CDR3 totals 12 residues. Germline values: CDR1 WSHSY, CDR2 SAAADI. Here the CDR3 DNA reads TGCGCCAGCAGCACCCGGGACAGTGAAGCTTTCTTT. Its translation: CASSTRDSEAFF.

This clonotype was counted many times. V is TRBV5-1 and J is TRBJ1-1; D gene ambiguous. This CDR3 has 13 residues. The germline V gene encodes CDR1 SGHRS and CDR2 YFSETQ. V dropped 0 bases and J dropped 3 bases, with 6 bases sitting between them. The CDR3 region has the DNA TGCGCCAGCAGCTTGGTGGGTGACACTGAAGCTTTCTTT. Translating it yields CASSLVGDTEAFF.

The table lists this clonotype with a count of one. CDR3: CASRNSLNEKLFF. CDR3 bases: TGTGCCAGCAGAAACAGCCTTAATGAAAAACTGTTTTTT. The chain carries TRBV7-9 and TRBJ1-4; D is unresolved. Trimming took 6 bases from V and 4 from J, leaving 9 bases between them. Per the germline V gene, CDR1 is SEHNR and CDR2 is FQNEAQ (reference sequence). The CDR3 extends over 13 amino acids.

The chain is built from TRBV27 and TRBJ2-5, with a weak D call TRBD1 (8 bases). This CDR3 is built from 19 residues. Trimming took 5 bases from V and 3 from J, leaving 28 bases between them. The germline gives CDR1 MNHEY, CDR2 SMNVEV (reference sequence). DNA of the CDR3: TGTGCCAGCAGTGTTACCCCCCCAGACGGACAGGGAGGGGAAGAGACCCAGTACTTC. Its protein is CASSVTPPDGQGGEETQYF.

This clonotype was picked up a small number of times. This rearrangement joins TRBV24-1 to TRBJ2-7; maybe TRBD1 (6 bases). The CDR3 totals 12 residues. V lost 6 bases, J lost 3 bases, and 8 bases lay in between. The germline gives CDR1 KGHDR, CDR2 SFDVKD. DNA of the CDR3: TGTGCCACCAGTCGGGACATCTACGAGCAGTACTTC. The encoded protein is CATSRDIYEQYF.

This clonotype has ten or more counts. This chain connects TRBV6-5 to TRBJ2-2, with 9 bases lining up with TRBD1. V shed 3 bases, J shed 7 bases, and the junction held 12 bases outside the gene matches. Germline V lookup: CDR1 MNHEY, CDR2 SVGAGI. CDR3 size: 17 residues. In DNA, the CDR3 is TGTGCCAGCAGTTATCCCGTCCGGACAGGGGATCTCGGGGAGCTGTTTTTT. It translates to CASSYPVRTGDLGELFF.

In its sample, this clonotype was seen a few times. J is TRBJ2-5 and V is TRBV5-5, with D perhaps TRBD2 (6 bases). CDR1 and CDR2 (germline): SGHKS, YYEKEE (reference sequence). V was clipped by 5 bases and J by 6 bases, with 20 bases between them. This CDR3 has 15 residues. The CDR3 coding sequence is TGTGCCAGCAGTTACAGGACGGGAGCCTGGAAGACCCAGTACTTC. Protein sequence: CASSYRTGAWKTQYF.

The CDR3 sequence: CASSHQGGEDTQYF. DNA for the CDR3: TGTGCCAGCTCCCACCAGGGGGGGGAGGATACGCAGTATTTT. This rearrangement joins TRBV25-1 to TRBJ2-3; perhaps D is TRBD1 or TRBD2 (7 bases each). Germline V gene sequence: CDR1 MGHDK, CDR2 SYGVNS. The CDR3 totals 14 residues. Trimming took 8 bases from V and 6 from J, leaving 18 bases between them.

The chain links TRBV20-1 to TRBJ2-1; D is unclear. There are 13 residues in the CDR3. Germline values: CDR1 DFQATT, CDR2 SNEGSKA (reference sequence). V was cut by 5 bases and J by 3 bases, with 11 bases left in between. The CDR3 spells CSALPENYNEQFF. CDR3 sequence (DNA): TGCAGTGCTCTTCCAGAGAACTACAATGAGCAGTTCTTC.

This clonotype was seen a handful of times. The chain recombines TRBV6-4 with TRBJ2-3; D unclear. V was trimmed by 4 bases and J by 0 bases, leaving 8 bases between them. CDR3 length: 14 residues. CDR1 is MRHNA, CDR2 SNTAGT, per germline. The DNA of the CDR3 is TGTGCCAGCAGTGGTGGGGAAAGCACAGATACGCAGTATTTT. This gives the protein CASSGGESTDTQYF.

The chain employs TRBV30 and TRBJ2-1; 8 nucleotides match TRBD2. This CDR3 has 14 amino acids. The germline V gene encodes CDR1 GTSNPN and CDR2 SVGIG (reference sequence). V dropped 1 base and J dropped 3; count of bases not matched to a gene: 2. The CDR3 loop reads CAWSGSGIYNEQFF. The CDR3 bases are TGTGCCTGGAGTGGTAGCGGGATCTACAATGAGCAGTTCTTC.

The CDR3 DNA reads TGCGCCAGCAGTGAGAGCGGCGTAGGTGATACGCAGTATTTT. Amino acid sequence: CASSESGVGDTQYF. The chain recombines TRBV10-2 with TRBJ2-3; D perhaps matches TRBD2 (5 bases). The CDR3 contains 14 residues. CDR1 is WSHSY and CDR2 is SAAADI in the germline V gene. Trimming left V 2 bases short and J 6 bases short, with 12 bases between.

The chain combines TRBV20-1 with TRBJ2-5; 10 nucleotides agree with TRBD2. The germline V gene has CDR1 DFQATT and CDR2 SNEGSKA (reference sequence). V was pared by 0 bases and J by 5 bases, with 3 bases of the junction left unmatched. CDR3 length: 14 residues. CDR3 sequence reads: CSARETSGMETQYF. The CDR3 DNA follows: TGCAGTGCTAGAGAAACTAGCGGGATGGAGACCCAGTACTTC.

CDR3 loop: CSAQGAPYEQYF. CDR3 coding DNA: TGCAGCGCACAGGGGGCACCCTACGAGCAGTACTTC. V usage is TRBV29-1 and J usage is TRBJ2-7; 9 bases are a match to TRBD1. The J segment lost 2 bases and the V segment lost 7 bases, leaving 3 bases of the junction unmatched. The CDR3 runs to 12 residues. Germline V CDR1 and CDR2: SQVTM, ANQGSEA.

This clonotype was counted between two and nine times. The chain carries TRBV14 and TRBJ1-1; D remains ambiguous. V lost 1 base and J 6 bases, leaving 6 bases between the germline ends. Germline values: CDR1 SGHDN, CDR2 FVKESK. The CDR3 contains 12 residues. The DNA for the CDR3 is TGTGCCAGCAGCCAAGTTTTGGCTGAAGCTTTCTTT. It codes for CASSQVLAEAFF.

This clonotype appeared a few times. V is TRBV10-3 and J is TRBJ2-1, with D unclear. Between the trimmed V and J ends, which lost 8 bases and 7 bases, there was a span of 12 bases. This CDR3 has 12 residues. CDR1 is ENHRY, CDR2 SYGVKD, per germline. CDR3 DNA sequence: TGTGCCATCCAGGCGGAAGGAAATGAGCAGTTCTTC. Translating gives CAIQAEGNEQFF.

This clonotype was found a few times. The genes are TRBV10-3 and TRBJ1-5, with D perhaps matching TRBD1 (5 bases). Trimming took 6 bases from V and 0 from J, leaving 12 bases between them. The length of the CDR3 is 15 residues. Looked up from germline, CDR1 is ENHRY and CDR2 is SYGVKD. This CDR3 reads CAISAGSYSNQPQHF. The CDR3 nucleotides are TGTGCCATCAGCGCAGGGAGTTATAGCAATCAGCCCCAGCATTTT.

The V call is TRBV7-3, the J call TRBJ2-1, with TRBD2 identical over 9 bases. This CDR3 is built from 15 residues. Per the germline V gene, CDR1 is SGHTA and CDR2 is FQGTGA. The V gene end was trimmed by 5 bases and the J gene end by 7 bases; junction bases not matched to a gene: 9. CDR3 region: CASSPAGGPGNEQFF. The CDR3 DNA follows: TGTGCCAGCAGCCCAGCGGGGGGACCGGGAAATGAGCAGTTCTTC.

This clonotype was detected a few times. The CDR3 sequence is CASSLGSGGGNEQYF. In DNA, the CDR3 is TGTGCCAGCAGCTTAGGATCCGGAGGAGGGAACGAGCAGTACTTC. The genes are TRBV7-9 and TRBJ2-7, with TRBD2 as a possible D gene (6 bases). The germline CDR1 and CDR2 sequences are SEHNR and FQNEAQ (reference sequence). V was trimmed by 1 base and J by 5 bases, leaving 15 bases between them. The CDR3 sequence is 15 residues long.

This clonotype was counted between two and nine times. The chain couples TRBV27 to TRBJ1-5; perhaps TRBD1 as D (6 bases). Germline V gene lookup returns CDR1 MNHEY and CDR2 SMNVEV (reference sequence). The CDR3 runs 15 residues. V was trimmed by 4 bases and J by 3 bases, leaving 13 bases between them. CDR3 residues: CASSSYGDNNQPQHF. The CDR3 DNA follows: TGTGCCAGCAGTTCCTACGGGGACAACAATCAGCCCCAGCATTTT.